The next 30 T cell receptor beta chains were all read from a single sample in a study of OX40 agonist ivuxolimab in advanced cancers. Measured with immunoSEQ multiplex PCR; TCRdb has only the in-frame clones, and not every one. The table includes some 25,000 clones, roughly 66% detected once. Material: CD4+ or CD8+ T cells sorted from blood, obtained in a trial of the OX40 agonist ivuxolimab. These receptors all stem from an adult with an advanced solid tumor such as melanoma, head and neck, liver or kidney cancer.

The J gene is TRBJ1-6, the V gene TRBV7-8, with D unclear. The CDR3 is made up of 16 amino acids. Between the trimmed V and J ends, which lost 4 bases and 0 bases, there was a span of 10 bases. Germline-derived CDR1 and CDR2 are SGHVS and FQNEAQ. The CDR3 region has the DNA TGTGCCAGCAGCTCCTCCCCGAGCTCCTATAATTCACCCCTCCACTTT. It yields the protein CASSSSPSSYNSPLHF.

This rearrangement joins TRBV29-1 to TRBJ2-5; D remains ambiguous. The CDR3 loop spans 12 amino acids. The germline V and J ends were trimmed by 6 bases and 7 bases, with 15 bases remaining between them. Looked up from germline, CDR1 is SQVTM and CDR2 is ANQGSEA. The CDR3 is CSVSPDLVTQYF. Written as DNA, the CDR3 is TGCAGCGTATCCCCCGATTTGGTGACCCAGTACTTC. Full variable domain (missing parts from reference TRBV29-1 and TRBJ2-5): SAVISQKPSRDICQRGTSLTIQCQVDSQVTMMFWYRQQPGQSLTLIATANQGSEATYESGFVIDKFPISRPNLTFSTLTVSNMSPEDSSIYLCSVSPDLVTQYFGPGTRLLVL.

This clone came up a few times. The V gene is TRBV30, the J gene TRBJ2-7; D tentatively reads TRBD1 or TRBD2 (6 bases each). CDR1 and CDR2 from the germline V gene are GTSNPN and SVGIG (reference sequence). Deletions cut 3 bases from V and 3 bases from J, with 12 bases between. The CDR3 totals 13 residues. CDR3 sequence (DNA): TGTGCCTGGAGAGTAGGGGGGAACTACGAGCAGTACTTC. It yields the protein CAWRVGGNYEQYF.

CDR3 protein: CASSLNLGEQYF. The CDR3 DNA follows: TGTGCCAGCAGTTTAAATTTGGGCGAGCAGTACTTC. The chain uses TRBV28 and TRBJ2-7; D remains ambiguous. CDR1 and CDR2 (germline): MDHEN, SYDVKM. Trimming took off 2 bases at V and 6 bases at J, with 8 bases between the two ends. This CDR3 is built from 12 residues.

This clone was seen only once. V is TRBV9 and J is TRBJ1-3; D is uncertain. The CDR3 is 15 residues long. CDR1 SGDLS and CDR2 YYNGEE come from the germline V gene. V dropped 4 bases and J dropped 0 bases, with 11 bases sitting between them. The CDR3 protein is CASSPGESSGNTIYF. CDR3 DNA sequence: TGTGCCAGCAGCCCCGGGGAAAGCTCTGGAAACACCATATATTTT. Complete variable domain (other parts from reference TRBV9 and TRBJ1-3): DSGVTQTPKHLITATGQRVTLRCSPRSGDLSVYWYQQSLDQGLQFLIQYYNGEERAKGNILERFSAQQFPDLHSELNLSSLELGDSALYFCASSPGESSGNTIYFGEGSWLTVV.

This clone occurred once. A far larger clone differs by one base, so this is likely a read error. This chain uses TRBV7-9 with TRBJ1-6; D is possibly TRBD1 (5 bases). CDR1 and CDR2 (germline): SEHNR, FQNEAQ (reference sequence). V was cut by 3 bases and J by 6 bases, with 24 bases left in between. CDR3 length equals 19 residues. Here the CDR3 DNA reads TGTGCCAGCAGCTTCCCTGGGGCCGCGGGGAGCCGAAGTAATTCACCCCTCCACTTT. It is translated as CASSFPGAAGSRSNSPLHF. Based on the CDR3 plus reference TRBV7-9 and TRBJ1-6, the full variable domain is DTGVSQNPRHKITKRGQNVTFRCDPISEHNRLYWYRQTLGQGPEFLTYFQNEAQLEKSRLLSDRFSAERPKGSFSTLEIQRTEQGDSAMYLCASSFPGAAGSRSNSPLHFGNGTRLTVT.

V and J are TRBV6-6 and TRBJ1-1; D remains ambiguous. Germline V gene data show CDR1 as MNHNY and CDR2 as SVGAGI (reference sequence). The CDR3 length is 11 residues. V lost 6 bases and J 6 bases, leaving 8 bases between the germline ends. The CDR3 sequence is CASSQEAEAFF. The CDR3 coding sequence is TGTGCCAGCAGCCAAGAGGCTGAAGCTTTCTTT.

V is TRBV6-5 and J is TRBJ1-1, with D possibly TRBD1 on 6 matching bases. V shed 2 bases and J shed 3 bases, with 7 bases lying between them. The CDR3 is made up of 13 amino acids. Germline V gene lookup returns CDR1 MNHEY and CDR2 SVGAGI. CDR3 DNA: TGTGCCAGCAGTTACGGGACACACACTGAAGCTTTCTTT. It is translated as CASSYGTHTEAFF.

V usage is TRBV6-1 and J usage is TRBJ2-1; 13 bases are shared with TRBD2. CDR1 MNHNS and CDR2 SASEGT come from the germline V gene. Trimming cost V 3 bases and J 6 bases; bases outside gene matches: 5. The CDR3 sequence is 16 residues long. In DNA form, the CDR3 reads TGTGCCAGCAGTGACGGACTAGCGGGGGCACTCAATGAGCAGTTCTTC. Its protein is CASSDGLAGALNEQFF.

This clone was observed a few times. This rearrangement joins TRBV7-9 to TRBJ2-6; maybe TRBD2 (5 bases). This CDR3 is built from 15 residues. The ends were cut back, 5 bases at V and 2 bases at J, with 10 bases in the middle. The germline V gene encodes CDR1 SEHNR and CDR2 FQNEAQ (reference sequence). The CDR3 loop is CASSGSGAGANVLTF. For the CDR3, the DNA is TGTGCCAGCAGCGGGAGTGGGGCTGGGGCCAACGTCCTGACTTTC.

This clone was seen a few times. The chain links TRBV9 to TRBJ2-7; D assignment may be TRBD1 or TRBD2 (7 bases each). Trimming shortened V by 5 bases and J by 4 bases, and 16 bases separated the two germline ends. The CDR3 is made up of 14 amino acids. CDR1 and CDR2 (germline): SGDLS, YYNGEE. The CDR3 here is CASSRGGGKYEQYF. In DNA form, the CDR3 reads TGTGCCAGCAGTCGGGGAGGGGGCAAGTACGAGCAGTACTTC.

The count of this clone is one. The CDR3 protein is CASSMRGGRTEAFF. CDR3 DNA: TGTGCCAGTAGTATGAGAGGGGGCCGGACTGAAGCTTTCTTT. The rearrangement uses TRBV19 and TRBJ1-1; TRBD1 matches 7 bases. The CDR3 is 14 amino acids. Germline V gene sequence: CDR1 LNHDA, CDR2 SQIVND (reference sequence). With 3 bases clipped from V and 5 bases from J, the junction kept 6 bases outside the gene matches.

In nucleotides, the CDR3 is TGTGCCAGCAGCTTGACAGGGAGGAATTCACCCCTCCACTTT. The encoded protein is CASSLTGRNSPLHF. This chain joins TRBV5-4 and TRBJ1-6, with D perhaps TRBD1 (6 bases). The CDR3 is made up of 14 amino acids. Trimming cost V 1 base and J 7 bases, with 9 bases left between them. Germline assignment: CDR1 SGHNT and CDR2 YYREEE (reference sequence). Full variable domain (remainder filled in from reference TRBV5-4 and TRBJ1-6): ETGVTQSPTHLIKTRGQQVTLRCSSQSGHNTVSWYQQALGQGPQFIFQYYREEENGRGNFPPRFSGLQFPNYSSELNVNALELDDSALYLCASSLTGRNSPLHFGNGTRLTVT.

The genes are TRBV7-9 and TRBJ1-6, with 7 bases matching TRBD1. V trimming: 3 bases; J trimming: 6 bases; junction bases outside the gene matches: 5. Germline lookup yields CDR1 SEHNR and CDR2 FQNEAQ (reference sequence). The CDR3 loop spans 15 amino acids. The CDR3 nucleotides read TGTGCCAGCAGCTTGGAGACAGGGATTAATTCACCCCTCCACTTT. It translates to CASSLETGINSPLHF.

This clone was seen a few times. This chain uses TRBV6-5 with TRBJ2-1; D is uncertain. The CDR3 has 15 residues. Trimming left V 0 bases short and J 5 bases short, with 11 bases between. From germline, CDR1 is MNHEY and CDR2 SVGAGI. CDR3 bases: TGTGCCAGCAGTTACTCGATCGTACGGGACAATGAGCAGTTCTTC. It translates to CASSYSIVRDNEQFF.

CDR3 in DNA: TGTGCCAGCAGCCAAGCGCCCAGCGGGGGCCGCCTAGATACGCAGTATTTT. Protein sequence: CASSQAPSGGRLDTQYF. This chain connects TRBV7-9 to TRBJ2-3; 8 bases match TRBD2. Trimming took 5 bases from V and 5 from J; bases not matched to a gene: 15. The CDR3 extends over 17 amino acids. The germline gives CDR1 SEHNR, CDR2 FQNEAQ (reference sequence).

The chain uses TRBV29-1 and TRBJ1-2, with D unresolved. The CDR3 spans 11 residues. The V end lost 1 base, the J end lost 6 bases, and 6 bases lay between the germline ends. Germline assignment: CDR1 SQVTM and CDR2 ANQGSEA. The CDR3 protein is CSVEVVDGYTF. CDR3 nucleotide sequence: TGCAGCGTTGAAGTCGTGGATGGCTACACCTTC.

V and J are TRBV9 and TRBJ2-7; either TRBD1 or TRBD2 may supply D (5 bases each). Trimming cost V 5 bases and J 2 bases, with 11 bases left between them. CDR1 is SGDLS, CDR2 YYNGEE, per germline. The CDR3 contains 13 residues. The DNA of the CDR3 is TGTGCCAGCAGAAAGAGGGGTACCTACGAGCAGTACTTC. Translating gives CASRKRGTYEQYF.

The J gene is TRBJ2-7, the V gene TRBV5-8; D is uncertain. Trimming removed 2 bases from V and 6 bases from J, with 12 bases in between. Germline V gives CDR1 SGHTS, CDR2 YDEGEE. This CDR3 spans 13 amino acids. CDR3 protein: CASSFARYGEQYF. CDR3 DNA sequence: TGTGCCAGCAGCTTCGCCAGGTATGGCGAGCAGTACTTC.

The V gene is TRBV9, the J gene TRBJ1-5; no firm D call. V was pared by 0 bases and J by 4 bases, with 5 bases between. CDR3 size: 13 residues. Germline CDR1 and CDR2: SGDLS and YYNGEE. For the CDR3, the DNA is TGTGCCAGCAGCGTAGTCACGAATCAGCCCCAGCATTTT. This sequence encodes CASSVVTNQPQHF. Supplemented by reference TRBV9 and TRBJ1-5, the full variable domain reads DSGVTQTPKHLITATGQRVTLRCSPRSGDLSVYWYQQSLDQGLQFLIQYYNGEERAKGNILERFSAQQFPDLHSELNLSSLELGDSALYFCASSVVTNQPQHFGDGTRLSIL.

On this clone itself: At one end the junction does not follow the germline gene, possibly because of a read error. CDR3 in amino acids: CASSQGIMGTDTQYF. The CDR3 coding sequence is TGTGCTAGCAGCCAGGGGATTATGGGGACAGATACGCAGTATTTT. The chain combines TRBV7-7 with TRBJ2-3; tentative D call: TRBD1 (6 bases). Germline V lookup: CDR1 SSHAT, CDR2 FNYEAQ (reference sequence). The CDR3 runs to 15 residues.

The CDR3 spells CASSTISQGELFF. CDR3 DNA: TGTGCCAGCAGCACCATATCCCAGGGGGAGCTGTTTTTT. The chain couples TRBV7-8 to TRBJ2-2, with D uncertain. Germline V gene sequence: CDR1 SGHVS, CDR2 FQNEAQ. V lost 5 bases and J 8 bases, leaving 12 bases between the germline ends. This CDR3 contains 13 residues.

V is TRBV6-6 and J is TRBJ1-2; perhaps TRBD1 as D (5 bases). CDR1 is MNHNY and CDR2 is SVGAGI in the germline V gene (reference sequence). The CDR3 extends over 15 amino acids. V lost 0 bases and J lost 4, with 12 bases in between. The chain's CDR3 is CASSYSQETGYGYTF. CDR3 nucleotide sequence: TGTGCCAGCAGTTACTCACAGGAAACCGGCTATGGCTACACCTTC.

By proportion, this clone is medium-sized. CDR3 sequence reads: CASSLAGALPQHF. CDR3 nucleotide sequence: TGTGCCAGCAGTCTGGCGGGGGCCCTGCCCCAGCATTTT. The chain recombines TRBV6-5 with TRBJ1-5; the D gene is possibly TRBD1 (6 bases). The CDR3 is 13 amino acids. Deletions cut 5 bases from V and 9 bases from J, with 14 bases between. The germline CDR1 and CDR2 sequences are MNHEY and SVGAGI.

The chain carries TRBV11-1 and TRBJ2-3; maybe TRBD2 (6 bases). The CDR3 extends over 16 amino acids. Germline V CDR1 and CDR2: SGHAT, FQDESV (reference sequence). V lost 5 bases and J lost 1, with 16 bases in between. The CDR3 reads CASSVEVGGRTDTQYF. CDR3 DNA: TGTGCCAGCAGCGTAGAGGTGGGGGGTCGCACAGATACGCAGTATTTT.

The rearrangement joins TRBV9 to TRBJ2-7, with D maybe TRBD1 (6 bases). Germline V lookup: CDR1 SGDLS, CDR2 YYNGEE. This CDR3 region has 15 residues. The V and J ends lost 3 bases and 1 base respectively, with 14 bases between them. DNA of the CDR3: TGTGCCAGCAGCGCGGCGGGCAGGGGATCCTACGAGCAGTACTTC. Amino acids: CASSAAGRGSYEQYF.

Here the CDR3 reads CASSIPGSGNTIYF. CDR3 bases: TGTGCCAGTAGTATACCAGGGTCTGGAAACACCATATATTTT. V gene TRBV19 combines with J gene TRBJ1-3; possibly TRBD1 for D (5 bases). V gave up 2 bases and J gave up 1 base, with 6 bases separating them. CDR3 length equals 14 residues. Germline V gene lookup returns CDR1 LNHDA and CDR2 SQIVND (reference sequence).

The V call is TRBV29-1, the J call TRBJ2-5; D is unclear. The CDR3 sequence is 10 residues long. The germline gives CDR1 SQVTM, CDR2 ANQGSEA. Trimming shortened V by 6 bases and J by 5 bases, and 7 bases separated the two germline ends. The CDR3 sequence: CSVLEETQYF. CDR3 DNA sequence: TGCAGCGTCCTAGAGGAGACCCAGTACTTC.

The V gene is TRBV7-9, the J gene TRBJ1-1; TRBD1 is a possible D gene (6 bases). There are 16 residues in the CDR3. The germline V and J ends were trimmed by 1 base and 6 bases, with 18 bases remaining between them. Germline values: CDR1 SEHNR, CDR2 FQNEAQ (reference sequence). The CDR3 region is CASSLGGQAGVAEAFF. The CDR3 coding sequence is TGTGCCAGCAGCTTAGGGGGCCAGGCAGGGGTGGCTGAAGCTTTCTTT.

The chain links TRBV6-5 to TRBJ2-1, with 7 bases lining up with TRBD1. CDR3 length: 11 amino acids. Germline CDR1 is MNHEY and CDR2 is SVGAGI. V shed 6 bases, J shed 15 bases, and the junction held 8 bases outside the gene matches. In DNA form, the CDR3 reads TGTGCCAGCAGGCGCGACAGGGTGTGGTTCTTC. Its protein product is CASRRDRVWFF.